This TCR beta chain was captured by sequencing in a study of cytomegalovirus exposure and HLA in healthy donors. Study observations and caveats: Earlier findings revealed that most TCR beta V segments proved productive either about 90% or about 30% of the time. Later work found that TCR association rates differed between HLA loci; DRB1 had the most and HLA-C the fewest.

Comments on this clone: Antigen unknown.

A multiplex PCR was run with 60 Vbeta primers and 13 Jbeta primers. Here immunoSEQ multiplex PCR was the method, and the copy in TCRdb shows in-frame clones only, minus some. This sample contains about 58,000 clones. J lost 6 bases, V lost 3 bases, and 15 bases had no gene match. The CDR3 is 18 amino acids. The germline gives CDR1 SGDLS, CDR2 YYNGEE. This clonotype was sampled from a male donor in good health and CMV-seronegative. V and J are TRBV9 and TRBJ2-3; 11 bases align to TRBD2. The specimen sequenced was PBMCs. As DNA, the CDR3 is TGTGCCAGCAGCGGAGCTCCAGTAGCGGGAGGGCCGAGGGATACGCAGTATTTT. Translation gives CASSGAPVAGGPRDTQYF.